This T cell receptor beta chain was found in a study of identical twins. In TCRdb, the 5' RACE reads were re-called with MiXCR into one record per CDR3 protein. The sample has 690,000 or so distinct CDR3 sequences, 8.5% to 9.5% seen once. The CDR3 extends over 15 amino acids. Germline lookup yields CDR1 SGHAT and CDR2 FQDESV (reference sequence). V lost 3 bases to trimming and J lost 2 bases; unmatched junction nucleotides: 5. This sample was also put to use in a study of yellow fever vaccine responses in identical twins.

The chain uses TRBV11-1 and TRBJ2-7, with TRBD1 matching 9 bases. What was sequenced was PBMCs. This TCR was sampled from a woman between 18 and 30 years old in good health. CDR3: CASSFGQGLTYEQYF. In DNA form, the CDR3 reads TGTGCCAGCAGCTTCGGACAGGGGCTGACCTACGAGCAGTACTTC.